A selection of T cell receptor beta chains follows, all from one sample in a study of CD8 T cells in Susac syndrome. TCRdb redid the calling of the immunoSEQ multiplex PCR reads with MiXCR, one entry per CDR3 protein. The sample contains hundreds of thousands of distinct CDR3 sequences, approximately 95% of which appear only once. The source material was CD4+ T cells from PBMCs. The receptors here all came from a human donor with multiple sclerosis. Both conserved end residues are part of each CDR3. The order of the fields is clone size, V gene, D gene, J gene, CDR3 DNA, CDR3 protein. A D gene is named only where the DNA matches it firmly. Clone size, where shown, is once, few, many, or a class for clones that have expanded.

>NA|TRBV3-1|NA|TRBJ1-3
TGTGCCAGCAGCCAAGGTGTCGGAGGTGGAAACACCATATATTTT
CASSQGVGGGNTIYF
>NA|TRBV20-1|NA|TRBJ1-1
TGCAGTGCTAGAGTCCGGGGGCGGAGCACTGAAGCTTTCTTT
CSARVRGRSTEAFF
>NA|TRBV30|NA|TRBJ1-2
TGTGCCTGGGAGTTTGGTCATGGCTACACCTTC
CAWEFGHGYTF
>NA|TRBV3-1|NA|TRBJ1-2
TGTGCCAGCAGCCCCTCGGGCAGGAACTATGGCTACACCTTC
CASSPSGRNYGYTF
>NA|TRBV5-1|NA|TRBJ2-3
TGCGCCAGCAGCTCGAAAGTAGGCCCAGATACGCAGTATTTT
CASSSKVGPDTQYF
>NA|TRBV6-5|NA|TRBJ2-7
TGTGCCAGCAGTTACGAGCGGAGCTACGAGCAGTACTTC
CASSYERSYEQYF
>NA|TRBV5-4|TRBD2|TRBJ2-1
TGTGCCAGCAGCTTGGCTAGCGGGGCCTACAATGAGCAGTTCTTC
CASSLASGAYNEQFF
>NA|TRBV28|NA|TRBJ1-6
TGTGCCAGCAGTTTAGGTTCAGGCAATAATTCACCCCTCCACTTT
CASSLGSGNNSPLHF
>once|TRBV5-1|NA|TRBJ2-1
TGCGCCAGCAGCTCCTCTGTTTACAATGAGCAGTTCTTC
CASSSSVYNEQFF
>NA|TRBV7-9|TRBD1|TRBJ2-7
TGTGCCAGCAGCTTAAGGGCCGGACAGGGCTACGAGCAGTACTTC
CASSLRAGQGYEQYF
>NA|TRBV29-1|NA|TRBJ2-1
TGCAGCGGCACTCATCGTCCGGGACCCGACACCTACAATGAGCAGTTCTTC
CSGTHRPGPDTYNEQFF
>NA|TRBV20-1|NA|TRBJ2-3
TGCAGTGCTAGTCTGCCCAGCGGACGCACAGATACGCAGTATTTT
CSASLPSGRTDTQYF
>NA|TRBV3-1|TRBD2|TRBJ2-7
TGTGCCAGCAGCTCCAAGATCCGGGAGGTCGAGCAGTACTTC
CASSSKIREVEQYF
>NA|TRBV20-1|NA|TRBJ2-7
TGCAGTGCTAGCGGGGGAGTTGGGGACGAGCAGTACTTC
CSASGGVGDEQYF
>NA|TRBV25-1|TRBD1|TRBJ1-2
TGTGCCAGCAGTGGGGACGTACGATACGACAGGGGTAGCCATTATGGCTACACCTTC
CASSGDVRYDRGSHYGYTF
>NA|TRBV9|NA|TRBJ2-3
TGTGCCAGCAGCGCCCCCGGTGCTAGCACAGATACGCAGTATTTT
CASSAPGASTDTQYF
>NA|TRBV12-3/TRBV12-4|NA|TRBJ1-6
TGTGCCAGCAGTTTAAGGGGCAGCGGTAATTCACCCCTCCACTTT
CASSLRGSGNSPLHF
>NA|TRBV29-1|NA|TRBJ2-7
TGCAGCGTTGGGGGGTCACCGAGCTCCTACGAGCAGTACTTC
CSVGGSPSSYEQYF